This note documents a single T cell receptor (beta chain) sequence. What it recognizes is unknown. The data are from a study of cytomegalovirus exposure and HLA in healthy donors. Study-wide results and caveats: Across donors, most TCRs were seen rarely, yet some public ones were widespread.

The germline CDR1 and CDR2 sequences are SGHTA and FQGNSA. V dropped 3 bases and J dropped 3 bases, with 3 bases sitting between them. This CDR3 contains 11 residues. The study ran its PCR with 60 Vbeta and 13 Jbeta primers. TCRdb's table, derived via immunoSEQ multiplex PCR, lists solely in-frame clones and lacks some. The sample lists approximately 190,000 clones; more than 70% were seen once. The sequenced sample consisted of PBMCs. The TCR comes from a man aged 35-49 years in good health and CMV-seropositive. The chain uses TRBV7-2 and TRBJ2-7, with unresolved D. The CDR3 protein is CASSFYYEQYF. The CDR3 nucleotides are TGTGCCAGCAGCTTTTACTACGAGCAGTACTTC.